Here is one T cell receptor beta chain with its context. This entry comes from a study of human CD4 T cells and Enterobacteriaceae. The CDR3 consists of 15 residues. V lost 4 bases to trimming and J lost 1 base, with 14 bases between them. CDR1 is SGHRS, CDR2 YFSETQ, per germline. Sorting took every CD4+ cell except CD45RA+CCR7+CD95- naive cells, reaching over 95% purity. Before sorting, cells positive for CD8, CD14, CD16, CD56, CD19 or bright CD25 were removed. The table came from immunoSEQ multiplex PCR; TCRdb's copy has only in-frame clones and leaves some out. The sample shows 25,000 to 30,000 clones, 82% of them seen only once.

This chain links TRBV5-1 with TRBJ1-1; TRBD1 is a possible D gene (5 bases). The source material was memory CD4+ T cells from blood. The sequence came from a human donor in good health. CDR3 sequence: CASSPREGQNTEAFF. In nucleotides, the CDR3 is TGCGCCAGCAGCCCCCGGGAGGGGCAGAACACTGAAGCTTTCTTT.